Listed below are T cell receptor beta chains from one sample, sequenced in a study of monozygotic twins with cystic fibrosis. This table comes from immunoSEQ multiplex PCR, and its TCRdb copy is limited to in-frame clones, with some not included. The table has 35,000 or so clones, under 90% seen once. Material for sequencing was blood. The source is a girl aged 2-10 years with cystic fibrosis. Both conserved end residues are part of each CDR3. Each record gives: D gene, V gene, J gene, clone size, CDR3 protein, CDR3 DNA. D genes are given only for firm matches. The listing skips clone size in some rows; elsewhere it reads once, few, many or a size class.

>-|TRBV7-2|TRBJ1-2|once
CASSSNGYTF
TGTGCCAGCAGTTCCAATGGCTACACCTTC
>-|TRBV30|TRBJ2-1|-
CAWTYLSSYNEQFF
TGTGCCTGGACTTATTTAAGCTCCTACAATGAGCAGTTCTTC
>-|TRBV7-9|TRBJ1-1|-
CASSPRPNTEAFF
TGTGCCAGCAGCCCTAGACCGAACACTGAAGCTTTCTTT
>-|TRBV5-1|TRBJ2-3|-
CASSSANSPTDTQYF
TGCGCCAGCAGCTCGGCGAACTCCCCTACAGATACGCAGTATTTT
>-|TRBV29-1|TRBJ2-6|-
CSVSRGSGANVLTF
TGCAGCGTCTCCAGGGGTTCTGGGGCCAACGTCCTGACTTTC
>-|TRBV13|TRBJ2-5|once
CASSPAVGGETQYF
TGTGCCAGCAGCCCAGCAGTGGGGGGAGAGACCCAGTACTTC
>TRBD1|TRBV27|TRBJ2-7|-
CASSFGTGGGEQYF
TGTGCCAGCAGTTTCGGGACAGGGGGTGGCGAGCAGTACTTC
>TRBD1|TRBV6-5|TRBJ2-1|-
CASSVRDRGYEQFF
TGTGCCAGCAGTGTGCGGGACAGGGGCTATGAGCAGTTCTTC
>-|TRBV19|TRBJ1-1|-
CASSILAVRDTEAFF
TGTGCCAGTAGTATATTGGCAGTCCGGGACACTGAAGCTTTCTTT
>-|TRBV10-1|TRBJ1-5|-
CASRDRRLQGNQPQHF
TGCGCCAGCAGGGATCGCCGGCTTCAGGGAAATCAGCCCCAGCATTTT
>-|TRBV30|TRBJ1-3|-
CAWRGQPGNTIYF
TGTGCCTGGAGAGGGCAGCCTGGAAACACCATATATTTT
>-|TRBV18|TRBJ1-4|once
CASSPERMANEKLFF
TGTGCCAGCTCACCAGAGAGAATGGCTAATGAAAAACTGTTTTTT
>-|TRBV30|TRBJ1-4|few
CAWSTTREKLFF
TGTGCCTGGAGTACCACGCGGGAAAAACTGTTTTTT
>TRBD1|TRBV7-8|TRBJ1-2|-
CAGDRGDGYTF
TGTGCCGGGGACAGGGGTGATGGCTACACCTTC
>-|TRBV4-2|TRBJ2-7|-
CASSQDRTPWGEGLGQYF
TGTGCCAGCAGCCAAGATCGAACCCCCTGGGGGGAAGGGCTGGGGCAGTACTTC
>-|TRBV7-9|TRBJ2-7|-
CASSRTQGHEQYF
TGTGCCAGCAGCCGCACGCAGGGGCACGAGCAGTACTTC
>-|TRBV18|TRBJ1-4|-
CASSPRFGEKLFF
TGTGCCAGCTCACCGAGATTCGGAGAAAAACTGTTTTTT
>TRBD1|TRBV2|TRBJ2-2|-
CASFRDSQNTGELFF
TGTGCCAGCTTCCGGGACAGCCAGAACACCGGGGAGCTGTTTTTT
>-|TRBV7-6|TRBJ2-5|-
CASSLQETQYF
TGTGCCAGCAGCCTACAAGAGACCCAGTACTTC
>-|TRBV2|TRBJ2-7|-
CASSEARVLEYF
TGTGCCAGCAGTGAAGCGAGGGTATTAGAGTACTTC
>TRBD2|TRBV6-6|TRBJ2-5|-
CASSREGTQYF
TGTGCCAGCAGCAGGGAGGGGACCCAGTACTTC
>-|TRBV11-2|TRBJ1-6|-
CASSPSRQTIYNSPLHF
TGTGCCAGCAGCCCCTCCAGGCAGACCATTTATAATTCACCCCTCCACTTT
>-|TRBV4-3|TRBJ2-7|-
CASSQDRGGTGNEQYF
TGCGCCAGCAGCCAAGATAGGGGCGGGACGGGCAACGAGCAGTACTTC
>TRBD1|TRBV27|TRBJ1-2|-
CASSLGTGLNYGYTF
TGTGCCAGCAGTTTAGGGACAGGGCTCAACTATGGCTACACCTTC
>TRBD1|TRBV6-6|TRBJ2-7|-
CASKSDRVSPYF
TGTGCCAGCAAGTCGGACAGGGTGAGTCCGTACTTC
>-|TRBV5-1|TRBJ2-5|-
CASSTGTLETQYF
TGCGCCAGCAGCACCGGAACGCTGGAGACCCAGTACTTC
>TRBD2|TRBV6-4|TRBJ2-3|-
CASSLRPTSGGIPDTQYF
TGTGCCAGCAGCCTCCGACCGACTAGCGGGGGTATCCCAGATACGCAGTATTTT
>TRBD1|TRBV5-5|TRBJ1-2|-
CASSRPGTGGFRVSGYTF
TGTGCCAGCAGTCGGCCCGGGACAGGGGGTTTTAGAGTAAGTGGCTACACCTTC
>-|TRBV9|TRBJ2-5|-
CASRGVMFGTQYF
TGTGCCAGCAGAGGGGTTATGTTCGGGACCCAGTACTTC
>TRBD1|TRBV2|TRBJ1-6|-
CASRPGQGANNSPLHF
TGTGCCAGCAGACCCGGACAGGGGGCAAATAATTCACCCCTCCACTTT
>TRBD2|TRBV9|TRBJ2-7|-
CASSLGASGSYEQYF
TGTGCCAGCAGCCTGGGCGCTAGCGGCTCCTACGAGCAGTACTTC
>-|TRBV25-1|TRBJ2-5|-
CASSKTNQETQYF
TGTGCCAGCAGTAAGACTAACCAAGAGACCCAGTACTTC
>-|TRBV28|TRBJ1-1|-
CASSLYRAEAFF
TGTGCCAGCAGTTTATACAGGGCTGAAGCTTTCTTT
>-|TRBV25-1|TRBJ2-5|-
CASSQGGETQYF
TGTGCCAGCAGCCAGGGTGGCGAGACCCAGTACTTC
>-|TRBV5-6|TRBJ2-4|-
CASSLGRAKNIQYF
TGTGCCAGCAGCTTGGGCAGGGCCAAAAACATTCAGTACTTC
>-|TRBV19|TRBJ1-1|-
CASWGPWNTEAFF
TGTGCCAGTTGGGGGCCCTGGAACACTGAAGCTTTCTTT
>-|TRBV11-3|TRBJ2-1|-
CASSSDRNNEQFF
TGTGCCAGCAGCTCGGACCGGAACAATGAGCAGTTCTTC
>-|TRBV2|TRBJ1-4|-
CASTDEGEKLFF
TGTGCCAGCACGGACGAGGGTGAAAAACTGTTTTTT
>-|TRBV7-9|TRBJ1-4|-
CASTPVGAGINEKLFF
TGTGCCAGCACCCCGGTGGGGGCAGGGATCAATGAAAAACTGTTTTTT
>-|TRBV6-5|TRBJ1-6|few
CASSYVGSPLHF
TGTGCCAGCAGTTACGTGGGTTCACCCCTCCACTTT
>-|TRBV9|TRBJ1-1|-
CASSVGGGAGNTEAFF
TGTGCCAGCAGCGTCGGGGGAGGGGCGGGGAACACTGAAGCTTTCTTT